This TCR beta chain was recorded in a study of neurological immune-mediated disorders. Regarding the study as a whole: While HTLV-1-associated myelopathy showed the greatest TCR clonal expansion, multiple sclerosis showed the least, falling below healthy controls.

Germline loops: CDR1 DFQATT, CDR2 SNEGSKA (reference sequence). The CDR3 spans 15 residues. With regard to this clonotype: Its antigen is unknown. This may be a read error, as it is one base from a much larger clone.

A 10-nucleotide random UMI tagged transcripts in template-switch 5'RACE cDNA synthesis. A single run covered 15-18 subjects with over 170 million TCR-beta sequences. TCRdb independently ran MiXCR on the 5' RACE reads; one entry per CDR3 protein. Of tens of thousands of distinct CDR3 sequences in the sample, roughly a sixth were seen once. The chain couples TRBV20-1 to TRBJ2-3; TRBD2 matches 11 bases. The sequence was obtained from a woman aged 40 to 50 in good health. Sequencing used PBMCs. CDR3 region: CSALNSGGAADTHYF. DNA for the CDR3: TGCAGTGCTCTCAATAGCGGGGGGGCCGCAGATACGCATTATTTT.